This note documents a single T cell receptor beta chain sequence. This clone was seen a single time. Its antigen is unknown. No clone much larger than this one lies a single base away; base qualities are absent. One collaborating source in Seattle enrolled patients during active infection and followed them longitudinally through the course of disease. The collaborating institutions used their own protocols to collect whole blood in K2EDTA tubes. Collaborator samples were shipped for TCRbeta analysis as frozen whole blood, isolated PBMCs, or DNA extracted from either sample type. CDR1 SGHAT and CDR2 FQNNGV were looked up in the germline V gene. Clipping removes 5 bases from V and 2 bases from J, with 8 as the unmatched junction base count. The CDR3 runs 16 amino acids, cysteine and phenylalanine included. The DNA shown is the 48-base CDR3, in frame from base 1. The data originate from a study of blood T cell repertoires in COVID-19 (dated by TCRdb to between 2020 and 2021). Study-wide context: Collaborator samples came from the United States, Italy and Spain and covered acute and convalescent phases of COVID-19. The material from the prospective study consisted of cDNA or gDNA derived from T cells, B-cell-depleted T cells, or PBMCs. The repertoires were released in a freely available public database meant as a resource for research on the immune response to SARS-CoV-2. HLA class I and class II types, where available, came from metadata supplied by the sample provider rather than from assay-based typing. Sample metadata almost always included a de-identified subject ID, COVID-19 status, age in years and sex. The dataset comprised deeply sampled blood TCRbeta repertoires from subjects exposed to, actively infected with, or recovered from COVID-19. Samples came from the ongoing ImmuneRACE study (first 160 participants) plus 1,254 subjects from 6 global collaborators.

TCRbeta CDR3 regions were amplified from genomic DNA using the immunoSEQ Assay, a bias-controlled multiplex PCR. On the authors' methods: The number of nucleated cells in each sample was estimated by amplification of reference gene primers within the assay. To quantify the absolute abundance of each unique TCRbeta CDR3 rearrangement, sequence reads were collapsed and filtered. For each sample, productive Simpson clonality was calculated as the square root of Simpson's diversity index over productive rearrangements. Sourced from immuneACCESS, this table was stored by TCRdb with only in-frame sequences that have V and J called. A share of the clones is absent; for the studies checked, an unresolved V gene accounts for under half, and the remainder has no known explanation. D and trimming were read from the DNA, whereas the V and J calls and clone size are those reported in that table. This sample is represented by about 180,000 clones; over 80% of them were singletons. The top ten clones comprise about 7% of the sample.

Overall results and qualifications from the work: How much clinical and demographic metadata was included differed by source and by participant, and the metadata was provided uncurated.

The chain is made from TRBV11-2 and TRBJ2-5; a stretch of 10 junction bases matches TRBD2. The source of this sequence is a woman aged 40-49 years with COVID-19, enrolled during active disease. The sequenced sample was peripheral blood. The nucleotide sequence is TGTGCCAGCAGCCCCCCGGGACTAGCGAAGCAAGAGACCCAGTACTTC. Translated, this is CASSPPGLAKQETQYF.